This record covers a single T cell receptor (beta chain). This sample was taken from a study of T cell changes during pregnancy in multiple sclerosis. The method was immunoSEQ multiplex PCR; TCRdb's version includes in-frame clones alone and lacks a portion of them. Of around 40,000 clones in the sample, 80% to 90% were seen once. The CDR3 has 20 amino acids. V was pared by 8 bases and J by 3 bases, with 22 bases of the junction left unmatched. The germline gives CDR1 SNHLY, CDR2 FYNNEI. The sequencing used CD4+ T cells from peripheral blood mononuclear cells, collected in the first trimester of pregnancy. This receptor was identified in a female donor with multiple sclerosis, enrolled in a pregnancy study. V and J are TRBV2 and TRBJ2-1; 10 positions agree with TRBD2. The CDR3 loop is CASSSPRGSGRQEGYNEQFF. The CDR3 coding sequence is TGTGCCAGCTCGTCACCCCGCGGTAGCGGGAGGCAAGAGGGCTACAATGAGCAGTTCTTC.